These T cell receptor beta chains were read from a single sample in a study of OX40 agonist ivuxolimab in advanced cancers. Only in-frame clones appear in the TCRdb table, and some are missing; sequencing was by immunoSEQ multiplex PCR. The sample has about 68,000 clones; 80% to 85% are singletons. The source was CD4+ or CD8+ T cells sorted from blood, collected in a trial of the OX40 agonist ivuxolimab. Receptors originate from an adult with an advanced solid tumor such as melanoma, head and neck, liver or kidney cancer. Both conserved end residues are part of each CDR3. D genes are given only for firm matches. Expanded clones are given a class, and other clones once, few, many or no size at all.

d_call	cdr3_length	v_call	j_call	clone_size	cdr3_aa	cdr3_nt
NA	13	TRBV7-2	TRBJ2-5	few	CASSLSFQETQYF	TGTGCCAGCAGCTTGTCCTTCCAAGAGACCCAGTACTTC
NA	18	TRBV12-5	TRBJ2-3	NA	CASGLAKLLATSTDTQYF	TGTGCTAGTGGTTTGGCAAAATTACTAGCAACAAGCACAGATACGCAGTATTTT
NA	13	TRBV7-2	TRBJ2-5	once	CASSLGVGETQYF	TGTGCCAGCAGCTTAGGGGTCGGGGAGACCCAGTACTTC
TRBD2	14	TRBV7-2	TRBJ2-5	NA	CASSPGGGRETQYF	TGTGCCAGCAGCCCCGGGGGGGGGCGGGAGACCCAGTACTTC
TRBD1	15	TRBV2	TRBJ1-3	few	CASRDLGQPLNTIYF	TGTGCCAGCAGGGATTTGGGACAGCCATTAAACACCATATATTTT
TRBD2	14	TRBV19	TRBJ2-2	NA	CASSLAGDTGELFF	TGTGCCAGTAGCCTAGCGGGAGACACCGGGGAGCTGTTTTTT
TRBD2	15	TRBV6-4	TRBJ2-1	NA	CASSTGTRLLDEQFF	TGTGCCAGCTCTACCGGGACTAGGCTTCTTGACGAGCAGTTCTTC
TRBD1	15	TRBV7-2	TRBJ1-2	NA	CASSQRQGANYGYTF	TGTGCCAGCAGCCAGAGACAGGGGGCTAACTATGGCTACACCTTC
TRBD1	15	TRBV27	TRBJ1-1	NA	CASSHQTGVGTEAFF	TGTGCCAGCAGTCATCAAACAGGGGTCGGCACTGAAGCTTTCTTT
NA	15	TRBV5-1	TRBJ1-4	NA	CASSLSGAGDEKLFF	TGCGCCAGCAGCTTGTCGGGGGCAGGGGATGAAAAACTGTTTTTT
NA	15	TRBV18	TRBJ2-6	NA	CASSWGISGANVLTF	TGTGCCAGCTCCTGGGGGATCTCTGGGGCCAACGTCCTGACTTTC
TRBD2	14	TRBV5-1	TRBJ2-4	NA	CASSLVAGGNIQYF	TGCGCCAGCAGCTTGGTAGCGGGGGGAAACATTCAGTACTTC
NA	14	TRBV19	TRBJ1-6	NA	CASSTRTENSPLHF	TGTGCCAGTAGTACCAGGACGGAAAATTCACCCCTCCACTTT
NA	14	TRBV7-2	TRBJ1-5	NA	CASSLTGPNQPQHF	TGTGCCAGCAGCTTAACCGGGCCCAATCAGCCCCAGCATTTT
NA	15	TRBV7-9	TRBJ2-1	NA	CASSARGQIYNEQFF	TGTGCCAGCAGCGCGAGGGGACAAATCTACAATGAGCAGTTCTTC
NA	15	TRBV7-8	TRBJ2-3	NA	CASSLGGGAKDTQYF	TGTGCCAGCAGCTTGGGAGGGGGCGCGAAAGATACGCAGTATTTT